This TCR beta chain stems from a study of cytomegalovirus exposure and HLA in healthy donors. Study summary: In an early release, HLA-typed donors contributed approximately 82 million unique TCR sequences. Overall study findings and caveats: Most TCRs appeared rarely, but some public TCRs recurred in many donors. The analysis excluded some indistinguishable V segments, including TRBV6-2 and TRBV6-3. In a later analysis, at a false discovery rate of 0.05, 15,000 to 20,000 TCR beta sequences matched HLA alleles.

PCR involved 60 Vbeta and 13 Jbeta primers. Profiling relied on immunoSEQ multiplex PCR, and the TCRdb table lists in-frame clones only, not all of them. The sample carries roughly 130,000 clones, approximately 80% recorded once. The CDR3 is 13 amino acids. V lost 4 bases and J 7 bases, leaving 11 bases between the germline ends. Germline V gene lookup returns CDR1 SGHTA and CDR2 FQGNSA. This clone appeared once. The antigen remains unidentified. The chain carries TRBV7-2 and TRBJ2-1; no clear D gene. Sequencing input: PBMCs. The sequence derives from a woman under 30 in good health and CMV-seropositive. The CDR3 here is CASSSSPGNEQFF. CDR3 nucleotide sequence: TGTGCCAGCAGCTCATCGCCCGGGAATGAGCAGTTCTTC. Drawing the rest from reference TRBV7-2 and TRBJ2-1, the complete variable domain is GAGVSQSPSNKVTEKGKDVELRCDPISGHTALYWYRQSLGQGLEFLIYFQGNSAPDKSGLPSDRFSAERTGGSVSTLTIQRTQQEDSAVYLCASSSSPGNEQFFGPGTRLTVL.